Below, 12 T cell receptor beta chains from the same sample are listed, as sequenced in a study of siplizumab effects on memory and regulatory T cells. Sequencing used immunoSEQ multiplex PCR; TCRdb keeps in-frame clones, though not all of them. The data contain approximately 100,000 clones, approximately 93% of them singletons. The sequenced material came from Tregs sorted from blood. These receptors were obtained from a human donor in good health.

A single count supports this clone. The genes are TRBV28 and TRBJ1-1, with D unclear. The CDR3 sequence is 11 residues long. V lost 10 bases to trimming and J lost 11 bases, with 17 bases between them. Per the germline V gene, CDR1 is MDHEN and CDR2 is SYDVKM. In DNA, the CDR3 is TGTGCCATCTCGACGCCGCGGATCGCTTTCTTT. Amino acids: CAISTPRIAFF.

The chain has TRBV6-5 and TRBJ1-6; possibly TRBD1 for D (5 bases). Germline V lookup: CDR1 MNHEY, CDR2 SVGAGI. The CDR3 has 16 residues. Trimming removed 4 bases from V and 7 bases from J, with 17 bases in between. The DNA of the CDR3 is TGTGCCAGCAGTTTTTCCGGGGCCGCGGGGAATTCACCCCTCCACTTT. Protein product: CASSFSGAAGNSPLHF.

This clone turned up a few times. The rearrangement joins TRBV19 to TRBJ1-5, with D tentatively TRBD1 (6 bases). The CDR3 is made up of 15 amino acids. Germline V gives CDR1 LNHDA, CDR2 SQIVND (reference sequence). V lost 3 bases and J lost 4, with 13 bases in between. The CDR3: CASSIQGRENQPQHF. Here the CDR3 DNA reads TGTGCCAGTAGTATCCAGGGGAGGGAAAATCAGCCCCAGCATTTT.

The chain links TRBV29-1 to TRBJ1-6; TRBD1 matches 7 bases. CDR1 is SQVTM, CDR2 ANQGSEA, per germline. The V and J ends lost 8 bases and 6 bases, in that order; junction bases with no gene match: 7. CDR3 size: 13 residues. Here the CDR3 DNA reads TGCAGCATAAGCCGGGACAGTAATTCACCCCTCCACTTT. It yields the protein CSISRDSNSPLHF.

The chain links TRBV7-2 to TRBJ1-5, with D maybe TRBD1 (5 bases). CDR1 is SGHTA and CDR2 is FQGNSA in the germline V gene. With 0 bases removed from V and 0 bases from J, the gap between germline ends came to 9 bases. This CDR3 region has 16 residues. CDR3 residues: CASSLAATVSNQPQHF. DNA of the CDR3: TGTGCCAGCAGCTTAGCAGCGACAGTTAGCAATCAGCCCCAGCATTTT.

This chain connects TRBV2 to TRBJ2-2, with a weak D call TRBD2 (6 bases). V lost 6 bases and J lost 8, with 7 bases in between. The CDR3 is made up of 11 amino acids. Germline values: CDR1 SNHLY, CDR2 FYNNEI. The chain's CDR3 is CASRGGGELFF. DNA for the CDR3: TGTGCCAGCAGGGGGGGAGGGGAGCTGTTTTTT.

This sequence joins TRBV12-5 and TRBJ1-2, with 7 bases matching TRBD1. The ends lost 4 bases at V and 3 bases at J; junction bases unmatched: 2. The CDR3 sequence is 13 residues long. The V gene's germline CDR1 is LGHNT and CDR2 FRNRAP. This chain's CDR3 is CASGSGGYYGYTF. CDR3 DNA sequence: TGTGCTAGTGGTTCAGGGGGATACTATGGCTACACCTTC.

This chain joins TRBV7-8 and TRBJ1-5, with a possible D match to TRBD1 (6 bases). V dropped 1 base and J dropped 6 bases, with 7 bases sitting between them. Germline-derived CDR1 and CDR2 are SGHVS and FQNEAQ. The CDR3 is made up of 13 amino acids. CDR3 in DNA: TGTGCCAGCAGCTTAGGCAGGGGTCAGCCCCAGCATTTT. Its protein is CASSLGRGQPQHF. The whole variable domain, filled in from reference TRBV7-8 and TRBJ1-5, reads GAGVSQSPRYKVAKRGQDVALRCDPISGHVSLFWYQQALGQGPEFLTYFQNEAQLDKSGLPSDRFFAERPEGSVSTLKIQRTQQEDSAVYLCASSLGRGQPQHFGDGTRLSIL.

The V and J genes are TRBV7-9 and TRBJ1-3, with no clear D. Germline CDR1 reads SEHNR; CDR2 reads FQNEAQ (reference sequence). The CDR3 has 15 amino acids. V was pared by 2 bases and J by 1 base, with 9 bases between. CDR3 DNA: TGTGCCAGCAGCTTAATCCGTTCTTCTGGAAACACCATATATTTT. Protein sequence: CASSLIRSSGNTIYF.

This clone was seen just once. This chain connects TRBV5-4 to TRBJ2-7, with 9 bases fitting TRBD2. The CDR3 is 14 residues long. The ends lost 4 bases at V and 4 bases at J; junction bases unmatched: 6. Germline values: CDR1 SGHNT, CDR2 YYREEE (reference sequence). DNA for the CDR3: TGTGCCAGCAGCCCGGGACTAGCTCCTTACGAGCAGTACTTC. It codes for CASSPGLAPYEQYF.

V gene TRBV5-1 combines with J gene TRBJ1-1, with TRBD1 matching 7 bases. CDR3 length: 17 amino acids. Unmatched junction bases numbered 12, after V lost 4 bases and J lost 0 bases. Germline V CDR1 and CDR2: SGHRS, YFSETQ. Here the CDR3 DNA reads TGCGCCAGCAGCAAAATTTTTACGACAGGGCTGAACACTGAAGCTTTCTTT. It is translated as CASSKIFTTGLNTEAFF.

CDR3 DNA: TGTGCCAGCAGCCCCACGTGGGGCCCTAACTATGGCTACACCTTC. It encodes CASSPTWGPNYGYTF. The chain combines TRBV7-9 with TRBJ1-2; the D gene is possibly TRBD1 (5 bases). The V gene lost 5 bases and the J gene lost 0 bases, with 13 bases spanning the gap. Germline V gives CDR1 SEHNR, CDR2 FQNEAQ (reference sequence). This CDR3 region has 15 residues.